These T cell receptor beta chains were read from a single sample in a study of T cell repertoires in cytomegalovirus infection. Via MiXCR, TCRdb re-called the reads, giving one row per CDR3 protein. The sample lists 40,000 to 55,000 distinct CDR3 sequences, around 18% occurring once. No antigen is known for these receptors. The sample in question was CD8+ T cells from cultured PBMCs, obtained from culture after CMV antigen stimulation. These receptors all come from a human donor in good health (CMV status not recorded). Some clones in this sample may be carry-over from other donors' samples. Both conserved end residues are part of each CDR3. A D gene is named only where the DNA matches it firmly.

CDR3 protein: CASSPPGAGGPNEQFF
V gene: TRBV12-3/TRBV12-4
D gene: TRBD2

CDR3 protein: CASSQDWGTGANVLTF
V gene: TRBV4-1
D gene: NA

CDR3 protein: CATPGGDKGYTF
V gene: TRBV19
D gene: NA

CDR3 protein: CASSINSQGARNEQFF
V gene: TRBV19
D gene: TRBD1

CDR3 protein: CASSTGTSDYNEQFF
V gene: TRBV6-2/TRBV6-3
D gene: TRBD2

CDR3 protein: CAISDEGDQANNEQFF
V gene: TRBV10-3
D gene: NA

CDR3 protein: CASSYFTEGGTEAFF
V gene: TRBV6-2/TRBV6-3
D gene: NA

CDR3 protein: CASSQDMGQAYEQYF
V gene: TRBV4-2
D gene: TRBD1

CDR3 protein: CASSDRSSSYNSPLHF
V gene: TRBV6-4
D gene: NA

CDR3 protein: CATSDFRVAGNTIYF
V gene: TRBV24-1
D gene: NA

CDR3 protein: CASSLVSGKETQYF
V gene: TRBV7-2
D gene: NA

CDR3 protein: CASSRGQGGDTEAFF
V gene: TRBV7-6
D gene: TRBD1

CDR3 protein: CASSFGSGELFF
V gene: TRBV12-3/TRBV12-4
D gene: NA

CDR3 protein: CASSPQRTYEQYF
V gene: TRBV27
D gene: NA

CDR3 protein: CSVAQGETTLNEQFF
V gene: TRBV29-1
D gene: TRBD1

CDR3 protein: CASSRRSGAGEFRPARLFNQPQHF
V gene: TRBV6-2/TRBV6-3
D gene: NA

CDR3 protein: CASSYGEADTQYF
V gene: TRBV6-5
D gene: NA

CDR3 protein: CASSLDGGSNQPQHF
V gene: TRBV7-8
D gene: NA

CDR3 protein: CASSFGTAYGYTF
V gene: TRBV7-2
D gene: TRBD1

CDR3 protein: CSATGLAGFQETQYF
V gene: TRBV20-1
D gene: TRBD2

CDR3 protein: CASSREDF
V gene: TRBV7-2
D gene: NA

CDR3 protein: CASGLDRQEANYGYTF
V gene: TRBV7-9
D gene: NA

CDR3 protein: CASSVTSYNEQFF
V gene: TRBV27
D gene: NA

CDR3 protein: CASSTTLVRETQYF
V gene: TRBV19
D gene: NA

CDR3 protein: CASSLIGTGAFSPGFSNQPQHF
V gene: TRBV7-3
D gene: TRBD1

CDR3 protein: CASSLEGGEDTQYF
V gene: TRBV7-2
D gene: NA

CDR3 protein: CASSGEAGVSYEQYF
V gene: TRBV7-2
D gene: NA

CDR3 protein: CASSLGYEKLFF
V gene: TRBV11-2
D gene: NA

CDR3 protein: CASSLDRGSDDYGYTF
V gene: TRBV7-2
D gene: TRBD1

CDR3 protein: CASSLLLGTRLQDTQYF
V gene: TRBV6-2/TRBV6-3
D gene: TRBD2